Presented here are 25 T cell receptor beta chains from one specimen sequenced in a study of T cell responses to AZD1222 COVID-19 vaccine. The protocol was immunoSEQ multiplex PCR, while the TCRdb copy is restricted to in-frame clones and leaves out a portion. The profile shows more than 150,000 clones, about 91% of them singletons. Material: peripheral blood, obtained on day 0 of AZD1222 vaccination. The receptors were sampled from an adult in good health.

The chain combines TRBV10-1 with TRBJ2-7, with 9 bases that match TRBD1. The CDR3 extends over 14 amino acids. Per the germline V gene, CDR1 is WNHNN and CDR2 is SYGVQD (reference sequence). V dropped 4 bases and J dropped 7; count of bases not matched to a gene: 8. Here the CDR3 reads CASSGGQGTGEQYF. The CDR3 DNA is TGCGCCAGCAGTGGGGGACAGGGAACAGGGGAGCAGTACTTC.

The rearrangement uses TRBV5-1 and TRBJ2-7; 7 bases match TRBD1. CDR1 and CDR2 from the germline V gene are SGHRS and YFSETQ. The V segment lost 5 bases and the J segment 3 bases; nucleotides outside the gene matches: 11. The CDR3 loop spans 15 amino acids. CDR3 nucleotide sequence: TGCGCCAGCAGATCCCCGACAGGGCCGAACTACGAGCAGTACTTC. The encoded protein is CASRSPTGPNYEQYF.

The chain couples TRBV7-8 to TRBJ2-7; 7 bases are shared with TRBD1. The ends lost 1 base at V and 3 bases at J; junction bases unmatched: 6. CDR3 length: 15 residues. Germline V CDR1 and CDR2: SGHVS, FQNEAQ. CDR3 sequence (DNA): TGTGCCAGCAGCTTAGGGGTGACAGGGTTCTACGAGCAGTACTTC. Translating it yields CASSLGVTGFYEQYF.

V gene TRBV7-8 combines with J gene TRBJ1-2; D is perhaps TRBD1 (5 bases). The CDR3 runs to 15 residues. Looked up from germline, CDR1 is SGHVS and CDR2 is FQNEAQ. V lost 4 bases, J lost 2 bases, and 14 bases lay in between. The CDR3 here is CASSSSTGTNYGYTF. Here the CDR3 DNA reads TGTGCCAGCAGCTCCTCCACGGGGACCAACTATGGCTACACCTTC.

CDR3 residues: CASSQDGTGPYEQYF. CDR3 DNA: TGCGCCAGCAGCCAAGATGGGACAGGCCCCTACGAGCAGTACTTC. The chain couples TRBV4-3 to TRBJ2-7; the match to TRBD1 covers 8 bases. This CDR3 spans 15 amino acids. Germline-derived CDR1 and CDR2 are LGHNA and YSLEER. V trimming: 0 bases; J trimming: 2 bases; junction bases outside the gene matches: 3.

The chain couples TRBV9 to TRBJ1-2; tentative D call: TRBD1 (5 bases). Trimming took 0 bases from V and 3 from J, leaving 6 bases between them. The CDR3 covers 13 residues. Germline V CDR1 and CDR2: SGDLS, YYNGEE. In DNA, the CDR3 is TGTGCCAGCAGCGTAGGGGGGTACTATGGCTACACCTTC. Amino acids: CASSVGGYYGYTF.

The rearrangement joins TRBV6-4 to TRBJ1-1; D gene ambiguous. Per the germline V gene, CDR1 is MRHNA and CDR2 is SNTAGT. Trimming took 11 bases from V and 10 from J, leaving 14 bases between them. The CDR3 has 10 amino acids. CDR3 loop: CAGTNLIAFF. The CDR3 DNA is TGTGCCGGAACTAATCTGATAGCTTTCTTT.

This clone was counted once. The chain uses TRBV6-4 and TRBJ2-1, with D unclear. Germline lookup yields CDR1 MRHNA and CDR2 SNTAGT. Trimming stripped 8 bases from V and 8 bases from J, with 16 bases between. The CDR3 is made up of 13 amino acids. Written as DNA, the CDR3 is TGTGCCAGCCGACCGGACGAACACGATGAGCAGTTCTTC. Translated: CASRPDEHDEQFF.

The chain recombines TRBV2 with TRBJ1-4; no clear D gene. Trimming stripped 7 bases from V and 0 bases from J, with 9 bases between. The CDR3 sequence is 14 residues long. Per the germline V gene, CDR1 is SNHLY and CDR2 is FYNNEI. CDR3 amino acids: CASTDIATNEKLFF. CDR3 coding DNA: TGTGCCAGCACCGACATCGCAACTAATGAAAAACTGTTTTTT.

The chain recombines TRBV30 with TRBJ2-7, with 7 nucleotides matching TRBD1. V shed 1 base, J shed 7 bases, and the junction held 4 bases outside the gene matches. The CDR3 has 12 residues. CDR1 and CDR2 (germline): GTSNPN, SVGIG (reference sequence). In DNA, the CDR3 is TGTGCCTGGAGTGGACAGGGCTGGGAGCAGTACTTC. Protein: CAWSGQGWEQYF.

CDR3 DNA sequence: TGCGCCAGCAGCCGGACAGGGGAGTGGAACACTGAAGCTTTCTTT. Translated: CASSRTGEWNTEAFF. The rearrangement links TRBV4-1 to TRBJ1-1, with 9 bases that match TRBD1. Per the germline V gene, CDR1 is MGHRA and CDR2 is YSYEKL. With 4 bases clipped from V and 1 base from J, the junction kept 4 bases outside the gene matches. The CDR3 runs 15 residues.

This chain uses TRBV24-1 with TRBJ1-2; TRBD1 matches at 8 bases. There are 16 residues in the CDR3. The V segment lost 3 bases and the J segment 1 base; nucleotides outside the gene matches: 6. Germline assignment: CDR1 KGHDR and CDR2 SFDVKD. The CDR3 is CATSDSRTGNNYGYTF. The CDR3 bases are TGTGCCACCAGTGATAGCCGGACAGGGAATAACTATGGCTACACCTTC.

In this sample, this clone turned up once. The CDR3 reads CSASSPDRVEREQYF. For the CDR3, the DNA is TGCAGTGCTAGTAGCCCCGACAGGGTAGAGCGGGAGCAGTACTTC. V and J are TRBV20-1 and TRBJ2-7, with 7 positions matching TRBD1. V was pared by 3 bases and J by 7 bases, with 15 bases of the junction left unmatched. CDR1 is DFQATT and CDR2 is SNEGSKA in the germline V gene (reference sequence). This CDR3 has 15 residues.

The chain combines TRBV18 with TRBJ1-2, with a possible D match to TRBD1 (5 bases). Deletions cut 0 bases from V and 6 bases from J, with 11 bases between. Germline values: CDR1 KGHSH, CDR2 LQKENI. This CDR3 contains 14 residues. The DNA of the CDR3 is TGTGCCAGCTCACCACCGGGTGGGGCTAATGGCTACACCTTC. Amino acid sequence: CASSPPGGANGYTF.

The rearrangement uses TRBV7-2 and TRBJ2-1; possibly TRBD2 for D (6 bases). This CDR3 comprises 16 residues. Germline values: CDR1 SGHTA, CDR2 FQGNSA. Trimming took off 1 base at V and 2 bases at J, with 12 bases between the two ends. Here the CDR3 reads CASSLDFSGAYNEQFF. DNA of the CDR3: TGTGCCAGCAGCTTAGACTTTTCGGGAGCCTACAATGAGCAGTTCTTC.

The rearrangement uses TRBV7-2 and TRBJ2-1, with 8 bases lining up with TRBD1. The CDR3 consists of 14 residues. CDR1 SGHTA and CDR2 FQGNSA come from the germline V gene. After removal of 1 base from V and 12 bases from J, the junction contained 8 bases not matched to a gene. The CDR3 loop is CASSLVLNRGTQFF. Here the CDR3 DNA reads TGTGCCAGCAGCTTAGTATTAAACAGGGGGACGCAGTTCTTC.

This chain links TRBV4-1 with TRBJ2-1, with 8 bases fitting TRBD2. V lost 4 bases and J lost 7; bases outside the gene matches: 18. Germline V CDR1 and CDR2: MGHRA, YSYEKL. The CDR3 covers 18 residues. CDR3 nucleotide sequence: TGCGCCAGCAGCCCAGTCCTCTTATCGCTAGCGGGTTTAAATGAGCAGTTCTTC. It codes for CASSPVLLSLAGLNEQFF.

The chain is built from TRBV12-3 or TRBV12-4 and TRBJ1-2; D might be TRBD1 (6 bases). Deletions cut 4 bases from V and 4 bases from J, with 10 bases between. This CDR3 is built from 13 residues. The CDR3 loop reads CASSWQGGYGYTF. CDR3 sequence (DNA): TGTGCCAGCAGTTGGCAAGGGGGCTATGGCTACACCTTC.

The chain employs TRBV11-2 and TRBJ2-1, with 10 bases fitting TRBD2. Germline-derived CDR1 and CDR2 are SGHAT and FQNNGV. The CDR3 totals 15 residues. The junction had 3 bases not matched to a gene; V was cut back by 3 bases and J by 4 bases. This CDR3 reads CASSFATSGYNEQFF. CDR3 DNA sequence: TGTGCCAGCAGCTTTGCGACTAGCGGGTACAATGAGCAGTTCTTC.

This chain links TRBV5-4 with TRBJ1-1, with a weak D call TRBD1 (6 bases). The CDR3 is 15 residues long. CDR1 is SGHNT and CDR2 is YYREEE in the germline V gene (reference sequence). Trimming shortened V by 1 base and J by 11 bases, and 21 bases separated the two germline ends. This CDR3 reads CASSLRVRGKGSAFF. The CDR3 DNA sequence: TGTGCCAGCAGCTTGAGGGTCAGGGGAAAAGGGTCCGCTTTCTTT.

The chain carries TRBV13 and TRBJ2-7, with a possible D match to TRBD2 (6 bases). The CDR3 loop spans 19 amino acids. The germline V gene has CDR1 PRHDT and CDR2 FYEKMQ (reference sequence). With 1 base removed from V and 0 bases from J, the gap between germline ends came to 22 bases. CDR3 in DNA: TGTGCCAGCAGCTTAGTGTCCCCACCGGCGGAGGGAAACTCCTACGAGCAGTACTTC. Its protein is CASSLVSPPAEGNSYEQYF.

The gene calls are TRBV9 and TRBJ2-7, with D unresolved. Germline V gene lookup returns CDR1 SGDLS and CDR2 YYNGEE. The CDR3 consists of 13 residues. V lost 3 bases and J lost 4, with 11 bases in between. The CDR3 loop is CASSAGPLYEQYF. Here the CDR3 DNA reads TGTGCCAGCAGCGCGGGCCCACTTTACGAGCAGTACTTC.

The rearrangement uses TRBV28 and TRBJ1-5, with 10 bases lining up with TRBD1. The CDR3 length is 15 residues. V was pared by 5 bases and J by 5 bases, with 6 bases of the junction left unmatched. Germline-derived CDR1 and CDR2 are MDHEN and SYDVKM. The CDR3 nucleotides read TGTGCCAGCAGTAAGAGACAGGGGGCCGATCAGCCCCAGCATTTT. Translation: CASSKRQGADQPQHF. The complete variable domain, with remaining parts taken from reference TRBV28 and TRBJ1-5, reads DVKVTQSSRYLVKRTGEKVFLECVQDMDHENMFWYRQDPGLGLRLIYFSYDVKMKEKGDIPEGYSVSREKKERFSLILESASTNQTSMYLCASSKRQGADQPQHFGDGTRLSIL.

This clone was seen only once. The chain links TRBV25-1 to TRBJ2-1; D is perhaps TRBD2 (6 bases). V was shortened by 8 bases and J by 6 bases, with 20 bases between the two germline ends. This CDR3 is 15 amino acids long. Germline loops: CDR1 MGHDK, CDR2 SYGVNS. The CDR3 loop is CASSLTSPVSNEQFF. The CDR3 coding sequence is TGTGCCAGCTCCCTCACTAGCCCCGTTAGCAATGAGCAGTTCTTC.

The chain combines TRBV24-1 with TRBJ2-1; D not certain. CDR3 length: 16 residues. The germline V gene encodes CDR1 KGHDR and CDR2 SFDVKD. Trimming took off 0 bases at V and 1 base at J, with 9 bases between the two ends. The CDR3 DNA is TGTGCCACCAGTGATTTGAACCCGGATTCCTACAATGAGCAGTTCTTC. Encoded protein: CATSDLNPDSYNEQFF.